A single sample is the source of the 32 T cell receptor beta chains below, sequenced in a study of T cell responses to AZD1222 COVID-19 vaccine. Assay: immunoSEQ multiplex PCR; the TCRdb copy retains only in-frame clones and omits some. The sample holds about 100,000 clones, around 87% seen once. Here the sequenced sample was peripheral blood, taken on day 0 of MenACWY control vaccination. The receptors here all came from an adult in good health.

The V and J genes are TRBV15 and TRBJ1-4, with D perhaps TRBD1 (6 bases). CDR3 length: 15 residues. Germline V gives CDR1 LNHNV, CDR2 YYDKDF (reference sequence). V was trimmed by 4 bases and J by 8 bases, leaving 17 bases between them. As DNA, the CDR3 is TGTGCCACCAGCAAGGGGGATTACCCCTTCGAAAAACTGTTTTTT. Its translation is CATSKGDYPFEKLFF.

This chain uses TRBV9 with TRBJ1-3; 7 bases align to TRBD1. Germline V gene sequence: CDR1 SGDLS, CDR2 YYNGEE. The CDR3 spans 15 residues. With 3 bases clipped from V and 4 bases from J, the junction kept 7 bases outside the gene matches. In nucleotides, the CDR3 is TGTGCCAGCAGCGGCCGACAGGGTATCGGAAACACCATATATTTT. It encodes CASSGRQGIGNTIYF.

This clone was seen once. The rearrangement uses TRBV14 and TRBJ2-2; D remains ambiguous. The CDR3 loop spans 15 amino acids. Germline V gives CDR1 SGHDN, CDR2 FVKESK. Trimming cost V 0 bases and J 2 bases, with 7 bases left between them. In nucleotides, the CDR3 is TGTGCCAGCAGCCAAGAATCCCTAAACACCGGGGAGCTGTTTTTT. Translating it yields CASSQESLNTGELFF.

V is TRBV7-2 and J is TRBJ2-3; D might be TRBD2 (5 bases). V was pared by 5 bases and J by 2 bases, with 14 bases between. This CDR3 has 15 amino acids. Germline V gene sequence: CDR1 SGHTA, CDR2 FQGNSA. In DNA form, the CDR3 reads TGTGCCAGCAGCATACTAGGTCTTCACACAGATACGCAGTATTTT. This gives the protein CASSILGLHTDTQYF.

This clone came up once. The chain has TRBV7-2 and TRBJ2-7; TRBD2 might be the D (6 bases). Trimming removed 1 base at V and 4 bases at J, with 20 bases between. Looked up from germline, CDR1 is SGHTA and CDR2 is FQGNSA. This CDR3 comprises 17 residues. This CDR3 is CASSLGASGDVGYEQYF. CDR3 DNA sequence: TGTGCCAGCAGCTTAGGGGCCTCGGGGGACGTGGGGTACGAGCAGTACTTC. The full variable domain, in which reference TRBV7-2 and TRBJ2-7 provide the parts outside the CDR3, is GAGVSQSPSNKVTEKGKDVELRCDPISGHTALYWYRQSLGQGLEFLIYFQGNSAPDKSGLPSDRFSAERTGGSVSTLTIQRTQQEDSAVYLCASSLGASGDVGYEQYFGPGTRLTVT.

V usage is TRBV13 and J usage is TRBJ1-1; D is possibly TRBD1 (5 bases). Germline V gene lookup returns CDR1 PRHDT and CDR2 FYEKMQ (reference sequence). This CDR3 is 14 amino acids long. V gave up 0 bases and J gave up 3 bases, with 8 bases separating them. CDR3: CASSLGAGDTEAFF. The CDR3 nucleotides are TGTGCCAGCAGCTTAGGGGCGGGGGACACTGAAGCTTTCTTT.

This clone was observed once. The chain has TRBV9 and TRBJ1-3; D possibly corresponds to TRBD1 (5 bases). Germline V gene data show CDR1 as SGDLS and CDR2 as YYNGEE. The V and J ends lost 4 bases and 1 base respectively, with 9 bases between them. This CDR3 is 14 amino acids long. The CDR3 DNA is TGTGCCAGCAGCCTGACAGATTCTGGAAACACCATATATTTT. Protein sequence: CASSLTDSGNTIYF. The full variable domain, its missing parts supplied by reference TRBV9 and TRBJ1-3, is DSGVTQTPKHLITATGQRVTLRCSPRSGDLSVYWYQQSLDQGLQFLIQYYNGEERAKGNILERFSAQQFPDLHSELNLSSLELGDSALYFCASSLTDSGNTIYFGEGSWLTVV.

The chain joins TRBV28 to TRBJ2-7; D possibly corresponds to TRBD1 (5 bases). The CDR3 contains 15 residues. Trimming removed 4 bases at V and 7 bases at J, with 20 bases between. Germline V lookup: CDR1 MDHEN, CDR2 SYDVKM. The CDR3 region is CASSSPGALAREQYF. CDR3 coding DNA: TGTGCCAGCAGTTCCCCTGGGGCTCTCGCAAGGGAGCAGTACTTC.

The chain joins TRBV3-1 (or the pseudogene TRBV3-2) to TRBJ2-5; D gene uncertain. Germline V CDR1 and CDR2: LGHDT, YNNKEL (reference sequence). The CDR3 loop spans 13 amino acids. V was trimmed by 1 base and J by 7 bases, leaving 10 bases between them. CDR3 nucleotides: TGTGCCAGCAGCCAAGCAAGCCTGACGACCCAGTACTTC. Its protein is CASSQASLTTQYF.

The chain recombines TRBV5-8 with TRBJ1-4; D gene uncertain. V was cut by 6 bases and J by 0 bases, with 18 bases left in between. This CDR3 is 17 amino acids long. The germline V gene has CDR1 SGHTS and CDR2 YDEGEE. In DNA, the CDR3 is TGTGCCAGCACCATATTGACCCTCGGGGCAACTAATGAAAAACTGTTTTTT. Its translation is CASTILTLGATNEKLFF.

As regards this clone: This same CDR3 is encoded by further DNA sequences in the sample. The V and J genes are TRBV28 and TRBJ1-4; no firm D call. Trimming removed 3 bases from V and 7 bases from J, with 3 bases in between. The CDR3 runs 11 residues. Germline V gene sequence: CDR1 MDHEN, CDR2 SYDVKM. CDR3 sequence (DNA): TGTGCCAGCAGTTTTTCTGAAAAACTGTTTTTT. It is translated as CASSFSEKLFF.

V gene TRBV7-9 combines with J gene TRBJ2-3; D remains unclear. V lost 1 base and J lost 0, with 5 bases in between. This CDR3 comprises 14 residues. Looked up from germline, CDR1 is SEHNR and CDR2 is FQNEAQ (reference sequence). CDR3 loop: CASSLVDSTDTQYF. For the CDR3, the DNA is TGTGCCAGCAGCTTAGTGGACAGCACAGATACGCAGTATTTT.

The chain has TRBV9 and TRBJ1-1, with D possibly TRBD1 on 5 matching bases. The germline gives CDR1 SGDLS, CDR2 YYNGEE. The CDR3 is made up of 14 amino acids. With 2 bases removed from V and 8 bases from J, the gap between germline ends came to 16 bases. The CDR3 loop is CASSVQAGAGEAFF. The DNA for the CDR3 is TGTGCCAGCAGCGTTCAGGCCGGGGCCGGAGAAGCTTTCTTT.

In DNA, the CDR3 is TGTGCCAGCAGTTCTCAGGAAAAACTGTTTTTT. As protein: CASSSQEKLFF. This chain connects TRBV28 to TRBJ1-4; no reliable D call. V dropped 4 bases and J dropped 8 bases, with 5 bases sitting between them. This CDR3 contains 11 residues. Germline assignment: CDR1 MDHEN and CDR2 SYDVKM.

This clone was seen only a few times. The chain combines TRBV28 with TRBJ1-1; D uncertain. Germline values: CDR1 MDHEN, CDR2 SYDVKM. This CDR3 has 12 amino acids. V was trimmed by 8 bases and J by 0 bases, leaving 7 bases between them. CDR3 amino acids: CASGTMNTEAFF. The DNA of the CDR3 is TGTGCCAGCGGTACCATGAACACTGAAGCTTTCTTT.

The rearrangement links TRBV10-3 to TRBJ2-1; TRBD1 matches 10 bases. CDR1 is ENHRY and CDR2 is SYGVKD in the germline V gene. CDR3 length: 14 amino acids. The junction had 7 bases not matched to a gene; V was cut back by 6 bases and J by 8 bases. The CDR3 DNA sequence: TGTGCCATCAGGGGGACAGGGGATGGAGATGAGCAGTTCTTC. Translation gives CAIRGTGDGDEQFF.

The chain uses TRBV19 and TRBJ2-7; a possible D gene is TRBD1 (5 bases). Trimming removed 10 bases at V and 0 bases at J, with 19 bases between. The CDR3 covers 15 residues. Germline V lookup: CDR1 LNHDA, CDR2 SQIVND (reference sequence). The DNA for the CDR3 is TGTGCCACGAGAAGGTCGACAGCCAGCTCCTACGAGCAGTACTTC. Translating it yields CATRRSTASSYEQYF.

The chain uses TRBV5-1 and TRBJ1-3, with a possible D match to TRBD1 (5 bases). CDR3 length: 15 amino acids. Deletions cut 4 bases from V and 4 bases from J, with 15 bases between. Germline V CDR1 and CDR2: SGHRS, YFSETQ. The CDR3 sequence: CASSRGEAAGNTIYF. Written as DNA, the CDR3 is TGCGCCAGCAGCCGGGGGGAAGCGGCCGGAAACACCATATATTTT.

This chain connects TRBV7-2 to TRBJ1-6; D not resolved. V was pared by 3 bases and J by 5 bases, with 2 bases between. Germline assignment: CDR1 SGHTA and CDR2 FQGNSA. The length of the CDR3 is 12 residues. The CDR3 loop is CASSFDNSPLHF. The CDR3 region has the DNA TGTGCCAGCAGCTTCGATAATTCACCCCTCCACTTT.

V gene TRBV28 combines with J gene TRBJ2-7, with TRBD2 matching over 7 bases. The CDR3 loop spans 16 amino acids. J gave up 2 bases and V 5 bases, and 12 bases lay outside the gene matches. CDR1 and CDR2 from the germline V gene are MDHEN and SYDVKM. DNA for the CDR3: TGTGCCAGCAGTCCCTCTGGGGGGGGGACCCCCTACGAGCAGTACTTC. This translates into CASSPSGGGTPYEQYF.

By share, this clone ranks as medium-sized (0.01 to 0.1%). The chain recombines TRBV2 with TRBJ1-5; D ambiguous. From germline, CDR1 is SNHLY and CDR2 FYNNEI. The CDR3 runs 15 residues. V was shortened by 0 bases and J by 6 bases, with 12 bases between the two germline ends. CDR3 protein: CASSEARQTRQPQHF. The CDR3 region has the DNA TGTGCCAGCAGTGAAGCCCGCCAGACGCGTCAGCCCCAGCATTTT. Drawing the rest from reference TRBV2 and TRBJ1-5, the complete variable domain is EPEVTQTPSHQVTQMGQEVILRCVPISNHLYFYWYRQILGQKVEFLVSFYNNEISEKSEIFDDQFSVERPDGSNFTLKIRSTKLEDSAMYFCASSEARQTRQPQHFGDGTRLSIL.

The rearrangement uses TRBV27 and TRBJ1-2, with TRBD1 matching over 7 bases. The CDR3 contains 15 residues. CDR1 and CDR2 from the germline V gene are MNHEY and SMNVEV (reference sequence). V shed 6 bases and J 4 bases; nucleotides not matched to a gene: 11. CDR3 in amino acids: CASSPFQGGPYGYTF. In DNA form, the CDR3 reads TGTGCCAGCAGCCCCTTTCAGGGGGGTCCCTATGGCTACACCTTC.

This clone has only a few counts. This rearrangement joins TRBV3-1 (or the pseudogene TRBV3-2) to TRBJ1-2, with D possibly matching TRBD1 (6 bases). The CDR3 sequence is 18 residues long. Trimming removed 4 bases from V and 4 bases from J, with 25 bases in between. Germline-derived CDR1 and CDR2 are LGHDT and YNNKEL (reference sequence). The CDR3 coding sequence is TGTGCCAGCAGCCCCCAGGTTGGCCAGGGCTCACAGGGCTATGGCTACACCTTC. It is translated as CASSPQVGQGSQGYGYTF.

The chain has TRBV6-5 and TRBJ1-5; D unclear. Trimming left V 2 bases short and J 7 bases short, with 9 bases between. The CDR3 covers 13 residues. Germline assignment: CDR1 MNHEY and CDR2 SVGAGI. DNA for the CDR3: TGTGCCAGCAGTTACGGGATGGACCAGCCCCAGCATTTT. This sequence encodes CASSYGMDQPQHF.

The chain employs TRBV5-4 and TRBJ2-7; tentatively, D is TRBD1 or TRBD2 (5 bases each). Germline V CDR1 and CDR2: SGHNT, YYREEE (reference sequence). The CDR3 runs to 13 residues. Trimming shortened V by 3 bases and J by 7 bases, and 14 bases separated the two germline ends. The CDR3 DNA sequence: TGTGCCAGCAGCTCCGTTGGGACGGATGAGCAGTACTTC. It codes for CASSSVGTDEQYF. Filled out from reference TRBV5-4 and TRBJ2-7, the complete variable domain reads ETGVTQSPTHLIKTRGQQVTLRCSSQSGHNTVSWYQQALGQGPQFIFQYYREEENGRGNFPPRFSGLQFPNYSSELNVNALELDDSALYLCASSSVGTDEQYFGPGTRLTVT.

The chain has TRBV7-2 and TRBJ2-7; either TRBD1 or TRBD2 may supply D (5 bases each). CDR1 and CDR2 (germline): SGHTA, FQGNSA. With 1 base removed from V and 2 bases from J, the gap between germline ends came to 21 bases. The CDR3 has 18 residues. CDR3 bases: TGTGCCAGCAGCTTAGTCGGCCAGGGAGCCGGTGGGACCTACGAGCAGTACTTC. Protein sequence: CASSLVGQGAGGTYEQYF.

This chain joins TRBV9 and TRBJ1-3; TRBD1 is a possible D gene (5 bases). CDR3 length: 14 residues. The V end lost 0 bases, the J end lost 4 bases, and 8 bases lay between the germline ends. CDR1 SGDLS and CDR2 YYNGEE come from the germline V gene. In nucleotides, the CDR3 is TGTGCCAGCAGCGTAGGGCGGGGGGGAAACACCATATATTTT. This encodes CASSVGRGGNTIYF.

The J gene is TRBJ2-5, the V gene TRBV7-3; TRBD2 might be the D (6 bases). Germline values: CDR1 SGHTA, CDR2 FQGTGA. The CDR3 has 14 residues. Trimming removed 2 bases from V and 7 bases from J, with 14 bases in between. CDR3 bases: TGTGCCAGCAGCTTATCTCCGGGGGTTGGGACCCAGTACTTC. Its protein is CASSLSPGVGTQYF.

The chain carries TRBV19 and TRBJ1-4, with D unclear. The germline V gene encodes CDR1 LNHDA and CDR2 SQIVND (reference sequence). The CDR3 spans 15 residues. V was pared by 4 bases and J by 0 bases, with 9 bases between. The CDR3 sequence: CASSKTVATNEKLFF. Written as DNA, the CDR3 is TGTGCCAGTAGTAAGACGGTTGCAACTAATGAAAAACTGTTTTTT.

The chain combines TRBV29-1 with TRBJ1-1, with a tentative D call TRBD1 (5 bases). Germline lookup yields CDR1 SQVTM and CDR2 ANQGSEA. V was cut by 6 bases and J by 4 bases, with 15 bases left in between. The CDR3 is 13 amino acids. DNA for the CDR3: TGCAGCGTGCTAGGGGATTGGGGCACTGAAGCTTTCTTT. This encodes CSVLGDWGTEAFF.

The chain employs TRBV6-5 and TRBJ1-1; the D gene is possibly TRBD1 (5 bases). Germline V gene sequence: CDR1 MNHEY, CDR2 SVGAGI. The V gene lost 4 bases and the J gene lost 1 base, with 10 bases spanning the gap. This CDR3 is built from 14 residues. The CDR3 spells CASSFRVPNTEAFF. CDR3 bases: TGTGCCAGCAGTTTCAGGGTGCCGAACACTGAAGCTTTCTTT.

The rearrangement uses TRBV5-4 and TRBJ1-1; 8 bases are shared with TRBD1. Germline V gene data show CDR1 as SGHNT and CDR2 as YYREEE (reference sequence). The CDR3 is 16 residues long. Trimming at V came to 4 bases and at J to 4 bases, leaving 12 bases not matched to a gene. The CDR3 spells CASSPGTGGVGTEAFF. As DNA, the CDR3 is TGTGCCAGCAGCCCCGGGACAGGTGGCGTCGGCACTGAAGCTTTCTTT.